The entry that follows covers one T cell receptor (beta chain) sequence. In the original workflow: Amplifying reference gene primers gave estimates of nucleated cell counts. The data were produced by immunoSEQ multiplex PCR, yet TCRdb's version contains in-frame clones alone and is incomplete. V, J and clone size were drawn from that table, and D and trimming were deduced from the DNA. The repertoire holds approximately 110,000 clones, with less than 90% as singletons. The germline V gene has CDR1 ENHRY and CDR2 SYGVKD. The CDR3 extends over 15 amino acids. The V and J ends lost 0 bases and 7 bases, in that order; junction bases with no gene match: 9. This record comes from a study of blood T cell repertoires in COVID-19. Study details: COVID-19 samples collected from the United States, Italy and Spain covered acute and convalescent phases.

The specimen was peripheral blood. This sequence originates from a man aged 50 to 60 with acute or convalescent COVID-19. V and J are TRBV10-3 and TRBJ2-7; 7 nucleotides align to TRBD1. CDR3 sequence reads: CAISESVQGDGEQYF. CDR3 coding DNA: TGTGCCATCAGTGAGTCGGTCCAGGGGGATGGAGAGCAGTACTTC.